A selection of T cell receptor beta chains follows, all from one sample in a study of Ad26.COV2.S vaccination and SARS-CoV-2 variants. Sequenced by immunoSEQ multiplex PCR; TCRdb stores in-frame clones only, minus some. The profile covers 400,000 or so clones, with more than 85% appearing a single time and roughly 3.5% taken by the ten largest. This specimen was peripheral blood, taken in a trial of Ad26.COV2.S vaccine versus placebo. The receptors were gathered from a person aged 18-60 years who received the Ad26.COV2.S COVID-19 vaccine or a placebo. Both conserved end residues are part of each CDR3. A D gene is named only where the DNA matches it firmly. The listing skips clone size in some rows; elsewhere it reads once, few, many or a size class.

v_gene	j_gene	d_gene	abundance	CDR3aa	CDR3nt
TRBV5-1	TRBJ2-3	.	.	CASSPPGARTDTQYF	TGCGCCAGCAGCCCACCGGGGGCCCGCACAGATACGCAGTATTTT
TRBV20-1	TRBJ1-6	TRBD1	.	CSASGQGGRDSPLHF	TGCAGTGCTAGTGGACAGGGGGGTCGGGATTCACCCCTCCACTTT
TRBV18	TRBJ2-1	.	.	CASSPGLRSYNEQFF	TGTGCCAGCTCACCGGGCCTGAGGTCCTACAATGAGCAGTTCTTC
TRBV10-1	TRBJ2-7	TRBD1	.	CASSEGTGYLYEQYF	TGCGCCAGCAGTGAAGGGACAGGGTACCTCTACGAGCAGTACTTC
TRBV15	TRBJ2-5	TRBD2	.	CATSRDPPRGGRRETQYF	TGTGCCACCAGCAGAGATCCCCCACGGGGGGGCCGGAGGGAGACCCAGTACTTC
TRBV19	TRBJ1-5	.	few	CASSIQGWGDQPQHF	TGTGCCAGTAGTATCCAGGGTTGGGGGGATCAGCCCCAGCATTTT
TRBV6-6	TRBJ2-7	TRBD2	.	CASSSGTSGTYEQYF	TGTGCCAGCAGTTCCGGGACTAGCGGGACCTACGAGCAGTACTTC
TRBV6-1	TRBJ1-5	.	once	CASSGFAGRYGNQPQHF	TGTGCCAGCAGTGGGTTTGCGGGACGATATGGCAATCAGCCCCAGCATTTT
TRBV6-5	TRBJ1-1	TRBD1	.	CASSLDRARKAFF	TGTGCCAGCAGTCTCGACAGGGCTCGGAAAGCTTTCTTT
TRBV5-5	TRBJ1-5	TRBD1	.	CASSPEGQGMSNQPQHF	TGTGCCAGCAGCCCCGAGGGACAGGGTATGAGCAATCAGCCCCAGCATTTT
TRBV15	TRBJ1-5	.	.	CATSIGGEVGQPQHF	TGTGCCACCAGCATCGGAGGGGAGGTGGGACAGCCCCAGCATTTT
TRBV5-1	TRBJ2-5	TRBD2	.	CASSPGLAGVVETQYF	TGCGCCAGCAGCCCCGGGCTAGCGGGGGTCGTCGAGACCCAGTACTTC
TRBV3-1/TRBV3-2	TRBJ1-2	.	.	CASSQRTEGYTF	TGTGCCAGCAGCCAACGGACAGAAGGCTACACCTTC
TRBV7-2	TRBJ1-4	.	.	CASSLDGAGATNEKLFF	TGTGCCAGCAGCTTAGATGGGGCCGGGGCAACTAATGAAAAACTGTTTTTT
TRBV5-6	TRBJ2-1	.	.	CASSGGLSEVDSEQFF	TGTGCCAGCAGTGGCGGTTTAAGCGAGGTTGATAGTGAGCAGTTCTTC
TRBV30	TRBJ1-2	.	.	CAEREGANYGYTF	TGTGCCGAGCGGGAGGGGGCTAACTATGGCTACACCTTC
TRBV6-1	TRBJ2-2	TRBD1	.	CASSEYRQGKTANTGELFF	TGTGCCAGCAGTGAATACCGACAGGGAAAAACAGCGAACACCGGGGAGCTGTTTTTT
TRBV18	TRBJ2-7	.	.	CASSPGSAYEQYF	TGTGCCAGCTCCCCGGGGTCCGCATACGAGCAGTACTTC
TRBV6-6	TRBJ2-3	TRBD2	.	CASSWGGAGVPDTQYF	TGTGCCAGCAGTTGGGGCGGGGCGGGGGTCCCAGATACGCAGTATTTT
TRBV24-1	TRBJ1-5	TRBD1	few	CATSDNQGAQPQHF	TGTGCCACCAGTGATAATCAGGGGGCACAGCCCCAGCATTTT
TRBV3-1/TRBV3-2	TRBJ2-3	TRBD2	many	CASSQFSGGQGDTQYF	TGTGCCAGCAGCCAGTTTAGCGGGGGCCAGGGAGATACGCAGTATTTT
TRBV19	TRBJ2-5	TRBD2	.	CASSMAGVETQYF	TGTGCCAGTAGTATGGCGGGGGTGGAGACCCAGTACTTC
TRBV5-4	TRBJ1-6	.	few	CASSTGGDYSPLHF	TGTGCCAGCAGCACTGGGGGGGATTATTCACCCCTCCACTTT
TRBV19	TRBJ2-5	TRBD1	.	CASTRGQGMGETQYF	TGTGCCAGTACCCGCGGACAGGGGATGGGGGAGACCCAGTACTTC
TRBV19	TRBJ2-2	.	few	CASSVTGFHGELFF	TGTGCCAGTAGTGTCACCGGGTTCCACGGGGAGCTGTTTTTT
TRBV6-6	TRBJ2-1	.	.	CASSSFGFPAYNEQFF	TGTGCCAGCAGTTCCTTCGGGTTTCCGGCCTACAATGAGCAGTTCTTC
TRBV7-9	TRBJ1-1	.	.	CASSSGQRNTEAFF	TGTGCCAGCAGCTCCGGACAGAGGAACACTGAAGCTTTCTTT
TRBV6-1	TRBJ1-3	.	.	CASSEGARGNTIYF	TGTGCCAGCAGTGAAGGCGCCAGGGGAAACACCATATATTTT
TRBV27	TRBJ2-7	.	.	CASSFAGGRREQYF	TGTGCCAGCAGTTTCGCCGGGGGACGAAGGGAGCAGTACTTC
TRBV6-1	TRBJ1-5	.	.	CASSEVGGSNQPQHF	TGTGCCAGCAGTGAAGTTGGGGGTTCGAATCAGCCCCAGCATTTT
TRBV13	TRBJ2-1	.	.	CASSTTGEGYNEQFF	TGTGCCAGCAGCACAACAGGGGAGGGCTACAATGAGCAGTTCTTC
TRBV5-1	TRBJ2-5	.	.	CASSLEGGTGGETQYF	TGCGCCAGCAGCTTGGAGGGCGGGACCGGGGGTGAGACCCAGTACTTC
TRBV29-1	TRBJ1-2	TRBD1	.	CSVGDRDAYGYTF	TGCAGCGTTGGGGACAGGGACGCCTATGGCTACACCTTC
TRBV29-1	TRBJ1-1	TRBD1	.	CSVDTRGLAEAFF	TGCAGCGTCGATACCAGGGGGCTGGCTGAAGCTTTCTTT
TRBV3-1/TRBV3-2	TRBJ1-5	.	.	CASSQGQGNQPQHF	TGTGCCAGCAGCCAAGGGCAGGGCAATCAGCCCCAGCATTTT
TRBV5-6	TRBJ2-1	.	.	CASSLEGPAKNEQFF	TGTGCCAGCAGCTTGGAAGGCCCAGCGAAGAATGAGCAGTTCTTC
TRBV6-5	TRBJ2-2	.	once	CASLGGGARTGELFF	TGTGCCAGCCTTGGAGGGGGGGCACGCACCGGGGAGCTGTTTTTT
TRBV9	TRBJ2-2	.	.	CASSVGGRGELFF	TGTGCCAGCAGCGTAGGGGGGAGAGGGGAGCTGTTTTTT
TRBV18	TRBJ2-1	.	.	CASSPRGGNEQFF	TGTGCCAGCTCCCCGCGAGGGGGCAATGAGCAGTTCTTC
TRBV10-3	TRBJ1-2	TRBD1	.	CAISLGTGTANYGYTF	TGTGCCATCAGCCTCGGGACAGGGACGGCTAACTATGGCTACACCTTC
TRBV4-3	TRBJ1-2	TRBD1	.	CASSQLTRGTYYGYTF	TGCGCCAGCAGCCAACTGACCAGGGGGACCTACTATGGCTACACCTTC
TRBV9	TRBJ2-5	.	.	CASGTDGETQYF	TGTGCCAGCGGGACCGACGGAGAGACCCAGTACTTC
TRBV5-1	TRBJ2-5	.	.	CASALTEETQYF	TGCGCCAGCGCACTGACAGAAGAGACCCAGTACTTC